A single sample is the source of the 16 T cell receptor beta chains below, sequenced in a study of CD8 T cells in Susac syndrome. After extraction with the RNeasy kit, about 0.5 to 1 ug of the RNA was reverse transcribed using random hexamers. TCRdb itself ran the immunoSEQ multiplex PCR reads through MiXCR, one entry per CDR3 protein. Of about 280,000 distinct CDR3 sequences listed, 80% to 90% were seen once; the top ten hold about 0.11%. Sequences were obtained from CD8+ T cells from PBMCs. These receptors were obtained from a human donor with multiple sclerosis.

The gene calls are TRBV27 and TRBJ2-1, with D perhaps TRBD2 (5 bases). CDR1 is MNHEY, CDR2 SMNVEV, per germline (reference sequence). V was trimmed by 3 bases and J by 7 bases, leaving 13 bases between them. The CDR3 contains 14 residues. The DNA of the CDR3 is TGTGCCAGCAGTTTGGCGGGCTCCCCAAATGAGCAGTTCTTC. Protein product: CASSLAGSPNEQFF.

V is TRBV4-1 and J is TRBJ2-7; possibly TRBD1 or TRBD2 for D (6 bases each). Per germline, CDR1 MGHRA and CDR2 YSYEKL. V lost 4 bases and J 2 bases, leaving 18 bases between the germline ends. The CDR3 sequence is 16 residues long. CDR3 nucleotides: TGCGCCAGCAGCCGAATAAAGGGGGGCAGGACCTACGAGCAGTACTTC. Protein sequence: CASSRIKGGRTYEQYF.

The chain couples TRBV7-9 to TRBJ2-3; 8 bases align to TRBD2. In germline, CDR1 is SEHNR, CDR2 FQNEAQ (reference sequence). Trimming removed 5 bases from V and 4 bases from J; junction bases left unmatched: 11. This CDR3 is 16 amino acids long. In DNA form, the CDR3 reads TGTGCCAGCAGCCCCCGTTTCGGGACTAGGGCAGATACGCAGTATTTT. Its translation: CASSPRFGTRADTQYF.

A word on this clonotype: The junction does not match germline at one end; this may be a read error. The chain is built from TRBV20-1 and TRBJ2-2; 8 nucleotides match TRBD1. The germline V gene encodes CDR1 DFQATT and CDR2 SNEGSKA (reference sequence). The CDR3 has 11 amino acids. The DNA of the CDR3 is TGCAGTGCTAGAGAGGACAGGGAACTGTTTTTT. This translates into CSAREDRELFF.

The chain is built from TRBV27 and TRBJ1-2; D remains unclear. CDR1 is MNHEY and CDR2 is SMNVEV in the germline V gene (reference sequence). The V end lost 4 bases, the J end lost 4 bases, and 16 bases lay between the germline ends. The CDR3 spans 15 residues. The CDR3 sequence: CASSSTPRRLYGYTF. In nucleotides, the CDR3 is TGTGCCAGCAGTTCAACCCCCAGGAGGCTCTATGGCTACACCTTC.

This sequence joins TRBV29-1 and TRBJ2-7, with TRBD1 matching over 9 bases. This CDR3 region has 11 residues. V dropped 7 bases and J dropped 8; count of bases not matched to a gene: 6. In germline, CDR1 is SQVTM, CDR2 ANQGSEA. The CDR3 loop is CSAWTGVKQYF. Here the CDR3 DNA reads TGCAGCGCATGGACAGGGGTAAAGCAGTACTTC.

This clonotype came up a few times. The rearrangement uses TRBV20-1 and TRBJ2-7; 8 positions match TRBD1. CDR1 is DFQATT and CDR2 is SNEGSKA in the germline V gene (reference sequence). Trimming cost V 4 bases and J 6 bases; bases outside gene matches: 5. The CDR3 spans 12 residues. In DNA form, the CDR3 reads TGCAGTGCTATCCGGACAGGGACCGAGCAGTACTTC. Translation: CSAIRTGTEQYF.

This clonotype was recorded only once. The rearrangement links TRBV20-1 to TRBJ2-1; either TRBD1 or TRBD2 may supply D (5 bases each). The germline V and J ends were trimmed by 5 bases and 2 bases, with 13 bases remaining between them. Germline lookup yields CDR1 DFQATT and CDR2 SNEGSKA (reference sequence). The CDR3 contains 14 residues. The CDR3, as DNA: TGCAGTGCTGTAGGTCGGGGCCCCTACAATGAGCAGTTCTTC. This translates into CSAVGRGPYNEQFF.

The chain combines TRBV9 with TRBJ1-4, with D tentatively TRBD1 (5 bases). Trimming took off 1 base at V and 6 bases at J, with 16 bases between the two ends. The CDR3 consists of 16 residues. Looked up from germline, CDR1 is SGDLS and CDR2 is YYNGEE. The CDR3 loop reads CASSVPRAGGDEKLFF. CDR3 nucleotide sequence: TGTGCCAGCAGCGTACCGCGGGCAGGAGGGGATGAAAAACTGTTTTTT.

J is TRBJ2-5 and V is TRBV28, with TRBD2 matching over 14 bases. With 2 bases clipped from V and 5 bases from J, the junction kept 7 bases outside the gene matches. CDR1 MDHEN and CDR2 SYDVKM come from the germline V gene. CDR3 length: 17 residues. The CDR3 DNA reads as TGTGCCAGCAGTTTACCCACCCGGACTAGCGGGAGGGAGACCCAGTACTTC. It codes for CASSLPTRTSGRETQYF.

This clonotype was counted once. The CDR3 protein is CASSEARGALTSIATQYF. The CDR3 bases are TGTGCCAGCAGTGAAGCCCGAGGAGCCTTAACTAGTATTGCTACGCAGTATTTT. The chain couples TRBV6-1 to TRBJ2-3; weak D call: TRBD2 (5 bases). The CDR3 runs to 18 residues. Germline V lookup: CDR1 MNHNS, CDR2 SASEGT. Between the trimmed V and J ends, which lost 0 bases and 8 bases, there was a span of 24 bases.

The chain links TRBV14 to TRBJ2-5; TRBD2 aligns across 9 bases. This CDR3 has 17 residues. V lost 0 bases to trimming and J lost 3 bases; unmatched junction nucleotides: 8. In germline, CDR1 is SGHDN, CDR2 FVKESK. The CDR3 is CASSQDYSGTSKETQYF. In DNA, the CDR3 is TGTGCCAGCAGCCAAGACTATTCCGGGACTAGCAAAGAGACCCAGTACTTC.

This clonotype occurred a few times. This sequence joins TRBV9 and TRBJ2-3, with 8 bases identical to TRBD2. V dropped 5 bases and J dropped 3; count of bases not matched to a gene: 8. This CDR3 is 15 amino acids long. CDR1 is SGDLS and CDR2 is YYNGEE in the germline V gene. CDR3 nucleotide sequence: TGTGCCAGCAGTTCACCGGGACTAGTTACAGATACGCAGTATTTT. Translating it yields CASSSPGLVTDTQYF.

The V and J genes are TRBV27 and TRBJ1-1, with a weak D call TRBD1 (6 bases). V was pared by 2 bases and J by 4 bases, with 17 bases between. The CDR3 extends over 16 amino acids. Germline V CDR1 and CDR2: MNHEY, SMNVEV (reference sequence). The CDR3 nucleotides are TGTGCCAGCAGTTTAGGCGCAGGGGTGAGGAGCACTGAAGCTTTCTTT. Its translation is CASSLGAGVRSTEAFF.

CDR3 loop: CASSLSMGVETQYF. DNA for the CDR3: TGTGCCAGCAGTTTATCGATGGGGGTCGAGACCCAGTACTTC. The chain joins TRBV27 to TRBJ2-5; either TRBD1 or TRBD2 may supply D (5 bases each). The CDR3 runs to 14 residues. V was trimmed by 0 bases and J by 5 bases, leaving 10 bases between them. Germline V gene sequence: CDR1 MNHEY, CDR2 SMNVEV (reference sequence).

The chain uses TRBV5-4 and TRBJ2-7; D may be TRBD1 (6 bases). The CDR3 has 14 amino acids. V lost 4 bases, J lost 0 bases, and 11 bases lay in between. Looked up from germline, CDR1 is SGHNT and CDR2 is YYREEE (reference sequence). The CDR3 spells CASSARGVSYEQYF. The CDR3 DNA reads TGTGCCAGCAGCGCCAGGGGAGTCTCCTACGAGCAGTACTTC.